This T cell receptor beta chain was profiled in a study of shared clonotypes between healthy human individuals. Overall study: With ages of 18 to 49, the donors were a couple of women and a few men. Overall study results and limits: Generation of non-shared clonotypes was less probable than generation of clonotypes shared by all four donors.

Concerning this clone: Its antigen is not identified.

The authors loaded 200 ng DNA, around 30,000 T cell genomes, into sorted-subset replicate PCRs. TCRdb's table, derived via immunoSEQ multiplex PCR, lists solely in-frame clones and lacks some. This table has 2 million to 2.5 million clones, approximately 94% appearing once. The germline CDR1 and CDR2 sequences are ENHRY and SYGVKD. Trimming took off 8 bases at V and 2 bases at J, with 12 bases between the two ends. The CDR3 has 14 residues. This chain links TRBV10-3 with TRBJ2-2; a possible D gene is TRBD1 (6 bases). Source material: naive CD4+ T cells sorted from blood. The subset was: CD45RA+ positively selected. The clonotype originates from a man between 18 and 29 years old in good health. The CDR3 DNA reads as TGTGCCATCGCCAGACAGGTTAACACCGGGGAGCTGTTTTTT. It codes for CAIARQVNTGELFF.